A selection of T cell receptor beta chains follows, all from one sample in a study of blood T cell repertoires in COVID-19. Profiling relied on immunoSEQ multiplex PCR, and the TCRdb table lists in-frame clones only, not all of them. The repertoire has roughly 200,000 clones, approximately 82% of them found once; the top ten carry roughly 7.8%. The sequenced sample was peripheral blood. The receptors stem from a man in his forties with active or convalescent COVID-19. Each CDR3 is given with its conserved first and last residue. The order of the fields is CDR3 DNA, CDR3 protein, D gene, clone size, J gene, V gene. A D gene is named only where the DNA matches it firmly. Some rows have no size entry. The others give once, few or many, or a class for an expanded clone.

DNA: TGCGCCAGCAGCCAATCGACTCCAGCCCTAGTTTCTAACTATGGCTACACCTTC
CDR3: CASSQSTPALVSNYGYTF
D: .
size: .
J: TRBJ1-2
V: TRBV4-3

DNA: TGTGCCACCAGTGGGGCCAACACGAACACCGGGGAGCTGTTTTTT
CDR3: CATSGANTNTGELFF
D: .
size: .
J: TRBJ2-2
V: TRBV24-1

DNA: TGTGCCAGTAGTACGCAGGACAGGGGAAATGCTTTCTTT
CDR3: CASSTQDRGNAFF
D: TRBD1
size: .
J: TRBJ1-1
V: TRBV19

DNA: TGTGCCAGCAGCGCTAGCGGGGGGATCAACAATGAGCAGTTCTTC
CDR3: CASSASGGINNEQFF
D: TRBD2
size: .
J: TRBJ2-1
V: TRBV9

DNA: TGTGCCAGCAGTGAATGGTCGGGGAAAAACTATGGCTACACCTTC
CDR3: CASSEWSGKNYGYTF
D: .
size: .
J: TRBJ1-2
V: TRBV2

DNA: TGTGCCAGCAGACCATTTATTGGACAGTCCTACTATGGCTACACCTTC
CDR3: CASRPFIGQSYYGYTF
D: .
size: .
J: TRBJ1-2
V: TRBV6-6

DNA: TGTGCCAGCAGTGAAGCGCTTCAGGGGGATACGCAGTATTTT
CDR3: CASSEALQGDTQYF
D: .
size: .
J: TRBJ2-3
V: TRBV6-1

DNA: TGTGCCAGCAGGCGGGGCAGACTCTACGAGCAGTACTTC
CDR3: CASRRGRLYEQYF
D: .
size: .
J: TRBJ2-7
V: TRBV12-3/TRBV12-4

DNA: TGTGCCAGCAGCCTACTAGCGGGGGATGTCACCGGGGAGCTGTTTTTT
CDR3: CASSLLAGDVTGELFF
D: TRBD2
size: .
J: TRBJ2-2
V: TRBV3-1/TRBV3-2

DNA: TGTGCCAGCAGTTCCCCGGGACTAGCGGGGAGCAATGAGCAGTTCTTC
CDR3: CASSSPGLAGSNEQFF
D: TRBD2
size: .
J: TRBJ2-1
V: TRBV6-5

DNA: TGTGCCAGCAGTTACTCGGCGGGGAACTATGGCTACACCTTC
CDR3: CASSYSAGNYGYTF
D: .
size: once
J: TRBJ1-2
V: TRBV6-5

DNA: TGTGCCAGCAGGATTAGCGGACTCAATGAGCAGTTCTTC
CDR3: CASRISGLNEQFF
D: .
size: few
J: TRBJ2-1
V: TRBV7-8

DNA: TGTGCCAGCATGGGGGGTCGGGAAGATACGCAGTATTTT
CDR3: CASMGGREDTQYF
D: .
size: .
J: TRBJ2-3
V: TRBV2

DNA: TGTGCCAGCAGTCGGGACTTCGAGGGTCACAATGAGCAGTTCTTC
CDR3: CASSRDFEGHNEQFF
D: .
size: .
J: TRBJ2-1
V: TRBV5-5

DNA: TGTGCCGGGAGTTTAGGACAGGGAAGCGGAAACACCATATATTTT
CDR3: CAGSLGQGSGNTIYF
D: TRBD1
size: .
J: TRBJ1-3
V: TRBV30

DNA: TGCGCCAGCAGCCTCGGACAGGTGCACAATGAGCAGTTCTTC
CDR3: CASSLGQVHNEQFF
D: TRBD1
size: .
J: TRBJ2-1
V: TRBV5-1

DNA: TGTGCCTGGAGTCGCAGGGGGACTAACACTGAAGCTTTCTTT
CDR3: CAWSRRGTNTEAFF
D: TRBD1
size: .
J: TRBJ1-1
V: TRBV30

DNA: TGTGCCAGCAGTGAACAGGGTTTGAGCAATCAGCCCCAGCATTTT
CDR3: CASSEQGLSNQPQHF
D: .
size: .
J: TRBJ1-5
V: TRBV6-1

DNA: TGTGCCATCAAACTACAGGGTGACAACTATGGCTACACCTTC
CDR3: CAIKLQGDNYGYTF
D: .
size: .
J: TRBJ1-2
V: TRBV10-3

DNA: TGTGCCAGCAGTTACTCCGAAAAACTGTTTTTT
CDR3: CASSYSEKLFF
D: .
size: .
J: TRBJ1-4
V: TRBV25-1

DNA: TGCGCCAGCAGGGGTGGAGGGTCTATGAACACCATATATTTT
CDR3: CASRGGGSMNTIYF
D: .
size: .
J: TRBJ1-3
V: TRBV5-1

DNA: TGCGCCAGCAGCGAGGGCCCCGGCGGAAGGTTGGCGGATACGCAGTATTTT
CDR3: CASSEGPGGRLADTQYF
D: .
size: .
J: TRBJ2-3
V: TRBV4-1

DNA: TGTGCCAGCAGCCCCGATAGCGGGGTCTACGAGCAGTACTTC
CDR3: CASSPDSGVYEQYF
D: TRBD2
size: .
J: TRBJ2-7
V: TRBV7-3

DNA: TGTGCCAGCTCACCACCGAAGGGGGCCCGAAAACTGTTTTTT
CDR3: CASSPPKGARKLFF
D: TRBD1
size: .
J: TRBJ1-4
V: TRBV18

DNA: TGTGCCAGCAGCCTTAACACTGAAGCTTTCTTT
CDR3: CASSLNTEAFF
D: .
size: .
J: TRBJ1-1
V: TRBV5-6

DNA: TGTGCCAGCAGCTTGACCGACAGGGGCACTGAAGCTTTCTTT
CDR3: CASSLTDRGTEAFF
D: TRBD1
size: .
J: TRBJ1-1
V: TRBV7-3

DNA: TGTGCCAGCAGTGACTACAGGGGTAACTATGGCTACACCTTC
CDR3: CASSDYRGNYGYTF
D: TRBD1
size: once
J: TRBJ1-2
V: TRBV25-1

DNA: TGTGCCAGCAGCCCACTTGTCGGGAGTTATGGCTACACCTTC
CDR3: CASSPLVGSYGYTF
D: .
size: .
J: TRBJ1-2
V: TRBV4-2

DNA: TGTGCCAGCTCTCAGACATACACCGGGGAGCTGTTTTTT
CDR3: CASSQTYTGELFF
D: .
size: once
J: TRBJ2-2
V: TRBV18

DNA: TGTGCCAGCAGTTCATCTGACAGGGAAAGACAAGAGACCCAGTACTTC
CDR3: CASSSSDRERQETQYF
D: TRBD1
size: .
J: TRBJ2-5
V: TRBV28

DNA: TGTGCCAGCAGCTTAGGGCCGGGACAGGCCAACAATGAGCAGTTCTTC
CDR3: CASSLGPGQANNEQFF
D: TRBD1
size: .
J: TRBJ2-1
V: TRBV11-3

DNA: TGTGCCAGCAGTGCTTACCCGGGACAGGGTACCTACGAGCAGTACTTC
CDR3: CASSAYPGQGTYEQYF
D: TRBD1
size: .
J: TRBJ2-7
V: TRBV25-1

DNA: TGTGCCAGCAGATACACAGGGGGCAATCAGCCCCAGCATTTT
CDR3: CASRYTGGNQPQHF
D: TRBD1
size: .
J: TRBJ1-5
V: TRBV27

DNA: TGTGCCTGGAGTGGTGCGGGGCAGTTGGGAAACACCATATATTTT
CDR3: CAWSGAGQLGNTIYF
D: .
size: once
J: TRBJ1-3
V: TRBV30

DNA: TGTGCCACCAGTGACCCTGGACAGGGATCCACAGATACGCAGTATTTT
CDR3: CATSDPGQGSTDTQYF
D: TRBD1
size: .
J: TRBJ2-3
V: TRBV24-1

DNA: TGTGCCAGCGGTACCGGGACAGTAAATTCACCCCTCCACTTT
CDR3: CASGTGTVNSPLHF
D: TRBD1
size: .
J: TRBJ1-6
V: TRBV9

DNA: TGTGCCAGCAGCCCTAGGACAGGGGGTTACTCTGGAAACACCATATATTTT
CDR3: CASSPRTGGYSGNTIYF
D: TRBD1
size: .
J: TRBJ1-3
V: TRBV7-9

DNA: TGCGCCAGCAGCTTGGCTCTTGAGGAGCAGTTCTTC
CDR3: CASSLALEEQFF
D: .
size: .
J: TRBJ2-1
V: TRBV5-1

DNA: TGTGCCAGCAGTTCTTACATCGCCACCATATATTTT
CDR3: CASSSYIATIYF
D: .
size: once
J: TRBJ1-3
V: TRBV12-3/TRBV12-4

DNA: TGTGCCAGCAGACAGGGGACCGGGGAGCTGTTTTTT
CDR3: CASRQGTGELFF
D: TRBD1
size: .
J: TRBJ2-2
V: TRBV6-6

DNA: TGTGCCAGCAGTGACCGGGACAGGAGCTCCTACGAGCAGTACTTC
CDR3: CASSDRDRSSYEQYF
D: TRBD1
size: .
J: TRBJ2-7
V: TRBV6-1

DNA: TGTGCCAGCAGCTTAGATATCCAGGGCTATGGCTACACCTTC
CDR3: CASSLDIQGYGYTF
D: .
size: .
J: TRBJ1-2
V: TRBV11-3

DNA: TGTGCCAGCACCATTCGGGGGAATGAAGCTTTCTTT
CDR3: CASTIRGNEAFF
D: .
size: .
J: TRBJ1-1
V: TRBV3-1/TRBV3-2

DNA: TGTGCCAGCAGCCCTACCGGACTAGGCTTAAATGAGCAGTTCTTC
CDR3: CASSPTGLGLNEQFF
D: TRBD2
size: .
J: TRBJ2-1
V: TRBV11-2

DNA: TGCAGCGTTGGCCCTGCGGACTACGAGCAGTACTTC
CDR3: CSVGPADYEQYF
D: .
size: .
J: TRBJ2-7
V: TRBV29-1

DNA: TGTGCCAGCAGTCTAAGCCAGACAGCTAACTATGGCTACACCTTC
CDR3: CASSLSQTANYGYTF
D: .
size: .
J: TRBJ1-2
V: TRBV5-5

DNA: TGTGCCAGCAGCCAGACTAGCGGGAGCACAGATACGCAGTATTTT
CDR3: CASSQTSGSTDTQYF
D: TRBD2
size: .
J: TRBJ2-3
V: TRBV3-1/TRBV3-2

DNA: TGTGCCAGCCAGACAGGTTCCGGGGATAATTCACCCCTCCACTTT
CDR3: CASQTGSGDNSPLHF
D: .
size: .
J: TRBJ1-6
V: TRBV19

DNA: TGTGCCAGCAGCCAAGCCCTTGAAGAGACCCAGTACTTC
CDR3: CASSQALEETQYF
D: .
size: once
J: TRBJ2-5
V: TRBV4-2

DNA: TGTGCCAGCAGTGAAGGGTACAGGGATAATTCACCCCTCCACTTT
CDR3: CASSEGYRDNSPLHF
D: .
size: once
J: TRBJ1-6
V: TRBV6-1

DNA: TGTGCCACCAGAGACGACAGGGTCCGAATAGGGAGCAATCAGCCCCAGCATTTT
CDR3: CATRDDRVRIGSNQPQHF
D: TRBD1
size: once
J: TRBJ1-5
V: TRBV15

DNA: TGTGCCAGCAGCCAAGGGGCCGGTAGGACAGGCGCGGGCTATGGCTACACCTTC
CDR3: CASSQGAGRTGAGYGYTF
D: TRBD1
size: .
J: TRBJ1-2
V: TRBV3-1/TRBV3-2

DNA: TGTGCCAGCAGCCAAGATCAAGATAGCGGGACCCTTCTCCCCCTATGGGACTTC
CDR3: CASSQDQDSGTLLPLWDF
D: TRBD2
size: .
J: TRBJ2-5
V: TRBV3-1/TRBV3-2

DNA: TGTGCCAGCAGCGTCCTCCGCCCATCCGGGCAGTACTTC
CDR3: CASSVLRPSGQYF
D: .
size: .
J: TRBJ2-7
V: TRBV7-2

DNA: TGTGCCAGCAGCCAAGAAGGGGCGGGTTTAGCGGCATTACATTCCTACGAGCAGTACTTC
CDR3: CASSQEGAGLAALHSYEQYF
D: .
size: .
J: TRBJ2-7
V: TRBV4-2

DNA: TGTGCCAGTAGGGCTGATCATTATAATTCACCCCTCCACTTT
CDR3: CASRADHYNSPLHF
D: .
size: .
J: TRBJ1-6
V: TRBV19

DNA: TGTGCCAGCAGTGCGGACAGCCCTTATAGCAATCAGCCCCAGCATTTT
CDR3: CASSADSPYSNQPQHF
D: .
size: .
J: TRBJ1-5
V: TRBV6-1